A single sample gave rise to the 31 T cell receptor beta chains below, sequenced in a study of blood T cells in healthy people across ages. For the second PCR, which ran for roughly 7 to 11 cycles, a sample-barcoded 5' primer and a J-beta primer mix were used. TCRdb independently ran MiXCR on the 5' RACE reads; one entry per CDR3 protein. There are about 570,000 distinct CDR3 sequences in the sample; about 26% occur only once, and about 18% lies in the top ten. Sequenced sample: blood. These receptors were obtained from a woman aged 70 to 79 in good health.

This clonotype has only a few counts. One end of the junction fails to match germline, which may point to a read error. The chain has TRBV4-3 and TRBJ1-2, with D possibly being TRBD1 (5 bases). The CDR3 runs 16 residues. Germline loops: CDR1 LGHNA, CDR2 YSLEER. CDR3: CASSQESIRRDYSYTF. The DNA of the CDR3 is TGCGCCAGCAGCCAAGAATCAATACGCAGGGACTATAGCTACACCTTC.

The V and J genes are TRBV10-3 and TRBJ1-2; 7 nucleotides agree with TRBD1. Looked up from germline, CDR1 is ENHRY and CDR2 is SYGVKD. CDR3 length equals 14 residues. V trimming: 2 bases; J trimming: 6 bases; junction bases outside the gene matches: 6. CDR3 sequence (DNA): TGTGCCATCAGTGAGGTTGCAGGGGGGGATGGCTACACCTTC. Protein sequence: CAISEVAGGDGYTF.

The V and J genes are TRBV6-6 and TRBJ2-3; D unresolved. CDR3 length equals 12 residues. Germline V gene lookup returns CDR1 MNHNY and CDR2 SVGAGI (reference sequence). Trimming cost V 8 bases and J 5 bases, with 11 bases left between them. The CDR3 here is CASGSQEDTQYF. CDR3 DNA sequence: TGTGCCAGCGGTTCCCAGGAAGATACGCAGTATTTT.

In its sample, this clonotype was seen a few times. This may stem from a read error, because a much larger clone lies one nucleotide away. V usage is TRBV27 and J usage is TRBJ2-3; 8 nucleotides match TRBD1. This CDR3 contains 15 residues. CDR1 is MNHEY, CDR2 SMNVEV, per germline (reference sequence). CDR3 protein: CASGQGARDTDTRYF. The CDR3 region has the DNA TGTGCCAGCGGTCAGGGGGCTCGGGACACAGATACGCGGTATTTT.

This clonotype was found a few times. The gene calls are TRBV9 and TRBJ2-5; D is possibly TRBD2 (6 bases). Matching the DNA end better, TRBJ2-1 makes the J call doubtful. The CDR3 runs to 15 residues. Germline V gene sequence: CDR1 SGDLS, CDR2 YYNGEE. The CDR3 nucleotides are TGTGCCAGCAGCGCCGGGACTTTTAGAAACGGTGAGCAGTTCTTC. Its translation: CASSAGTFRNGEQFF.

The V gene is TRBV5-1, the J gene TRBJ2-3; D perhaps matches TRBD1 (6 bases). V shed 0 bases and J shed 5 bases, with 16 bases lying between them. Germline V lookup: CDR1 SGHRS, CDR2 YFSETQ. CDR3 length: 16 residues. Written as DNA, the CDR3 is TGCGCCAGCAGCTTGGCTGACAGGTCTGAAGGAGATACGCAGTATTTT. The encoded protein is CASSLADRSEGDTQYF.

This clonotype has only one observation. The genes are TRBV7-2 and TRBJ2-5; D may correspond to TRBD1 or TRBD2 (5 bases each). The germline V gene encodes CDR1 SGHTA and CDR2 FQGNSA. V lost 3 bases, J lost 5 bases, and 19 bases lay in between. The CDR3 extends over 16 amino acids. Written as DNA, the CDR3 is TGTGCCAGCAGCTTTTGGGCAGGGTGGAGGAGGGAGACCCAGTACTTC. It yields the protein CASSFWAGWRRETQYF.

This clonotype was counted between two and nine times. The chain uses TRBV27 and TRBJ2-6; D unclear. From germline, CDR1 is MNHEY and CDR2 SMNVEV (reference sequence). The CDR3 sequence is 13 residues long. Trimming pared 1 base from V and 3 bases from J, leaving 1 base between. CDR3 sequence reads: CASSLFGANVLTF. CDR3 DNA sequence: TGTGCCAGCAGTTTATTTGGGGCCAACGTCCTGACTTTC. Based on the CDR3 plus reference TRBV27 and TRBJ2-6, the full variable domain is EAQVTQNPRYLITVTGKKLTVTCSQNMNHEYMSWYRQDPGLGLRQIYYSMNVEVTDKGDVPEGYKVSRKEKRNFPLILESPSPNQTSLYFCASSLFGANVLTFGAGSRLTVL.

This clonotype was counted between two and nine times. This CDR3 is CASSKREAQEYF. Here the CDR3 DNA reads TGTGCCAGCAGCAAACGGGAGGCTCAGGAGTACTTC. J is TRBJ2-5 and V is TRBV11-3; 7 bases map to TRBD2. This CDR3 is built from 12 residues. V dropped 5 bases and J dropped 12; count of bases not matched to a gene: 9. Germline-derived CDR1 and CDR2 are SGHNT and YENEEA.

This clonotype was counted only a few times. One end of the junction varies from germline; a read error may be responsible. The rearrangement uses TRBV29-1 and TRBJ2-5; D is possibly TRBD2 (5 bases). The CDR3 consists of 10 residues. Germline V CDR1 and CDR2: SQVTM, ANQGSEA. Here the CDR3 DNA reads TGCAGCGTTGTCGTGGAGGTGGGGTTCTTC. It encodes CSVVVEVGFF.

This clonotype was counted a few times. The gene calls are TRBV19 and TRBJ1-2, with 8 positions matching TRBD1. The CDR3 is 16 amino acids. V gave up 9 bases and J gave up 1 base; unmatched junction bases: 13. Germline lookup yields CDR1 LNHDA and CDR2 SQIVND (reference sequence). In nucleotides, the CDR3 is TGTGCCAGCCCGGGACAGGCGGGATTTTATAACTATGGCTACACCTTC. This translates into CASPGQAGFYNYGYTF. Supplemented by reference TRBV19 and TRBJ1-2, the full variable domain reads DGGITQSPKYLFRKEGQNVTLSCEQNLNHDAMYWYRQDPGQGLRLIYYSQIVNDFQKGDIAEGYSVSREKKESFPLTVTSAQKNPTAFYLCASPGQAGFYNYGYTFGSGTRLTVV.

This clonotype was seen only a few times. In DNA form, the CDR3 reads TGCAGTGCTAGCACAGGGGAGTATTCACCCCTCCACTTT. Amino acid sequence: CSASTGEYSPLHF. The gene calls are TRBV20-1 and TRBJ1-6; the match to TRBD1 covers 7 bases. Germline CDR1 reads DFQATT; CDR2 reads SNEGSKA (reference sequence). This CDR3 has 13 amino acids. V lost 3 bases to trimming and J lost 8 bases; unmatched junction nucleotides: 4.

This clonotype has at least ten counts. The rearrangement joins TRBV20-1 to TRBJ2-7; D is unclear. Germline-derived CDR1 and CDR2 are DFQATT and SNEGSKA (reference sequence). With 2 bases removed from V and 3 bases from J, the gap between germline ends came to 8 bases. The CDR3 sequence is 12 residues long. The CDR3 bases are TGCAGTGCTAGAAAGAATAGCTACGAGCAGTACTTC. The encoded protein is CSARKNSYEQYF.

This clonotype has a handful of counts. One end of the junction varies from germline; a read error may be responsible. This chain links TRBV29-1 with TRBJ2-2; TRBD1 agrees at 8 bases. Germline values: CDR1 SQVTM, CDR2 ANQGSEA. CDR3 length: 13 residues. DNA of the CDR3: TGCAGCGTTCGGACAGGGAACACTGGGGAGCTGTTTTTT. It yields the protein CSVRTGNTGELFF.

This clonotype was seen a handful of times. V and J are TRBV12-3 or TRBV12-4 and TRBJ2-1; TRBD1 is a possible D gene (6 bases). CDR3 length: 16 amino acids. V was cut by 6 bases and J by 0 bases, with 15 bases left in between. The CDR3: CASRTYTGSSYNEQFF. The CDR3 nucleotides read TGTGCCAGCAGAACTTATACAGGGAGCTCCTACAATGAGCAGTTCTTC.

The chain combines TRBV12-3 or TRBV12-4 with TRBJ2-7; 11 bases agree with TRBD2. CDR3 size: 18 residues. V gave up 6 bases and J gave up 0 bases; unmatched junction bases: 13. The CDR3 DNA is TGTGCCAGCAGCCCCTTAACTAGCGGGGGCTCAAGCTCCTACGAGCAGTACTTC. Translation gives CASSPLTSGGSSSYEQYF.

This clonotype was counted a single time. This sequence joins TRBV7-9 and TRBJ1-3; tentatively, D is TRBD1 (6 bases). Germline CDR1 is SEHNR and CDR2 is FQNEAQ (reference sequence). The CDR3 is 14 residues long. V lost 11 bases to trimming and J lost 2 bases, with 16 bases between them. The CDR3 region has the DNA TGTGCCCCCAGGAGAGGGACAACTGGAAACACCATATATTTT. The encoded protein is CAPRRGTTGNTIYF. The whole variable domain, filled in from reference TRBV7-9 and TRBJ1-3, reads DTGVSQNPRHKITKRGQNVTFRCDPISEHNRLYWYRQTLGQGPEFLTYFQNEAQLEKSRLLSDRFSAERPKGSFSTLEIQRTEQGDSAMYLCAPRRGTTGNTIYFGEGSWLTVV.

The rearrangement joins TRBV6-2 or TRBV6-3 to TRBJ2-5; D ambiguous. The J call may be mistaken, given a closer DNA end match to TRBJ2-7. Germline assignment: CDR1 MNHEY and CDR2 SVGEGT. This CDR3 region has 14 residues. CDR3 coding DNA: TGTGCCACCGAGATGGTTGGGCTGACCTACGAGCAGTACTTC. Protein: CATEMVGLTYEQYF.

The chain recombines TRBV14 with TRBJ2-5; 10 bases are shared with TRBD2. There are 18 residues in the CDR3. Trimming took 4 bases from V and 0 from J; bases not matched to a gene: 11. In germline, CDR1 is SGHDN, CDR2 FVKESK. The DNA for the CDR3 is TGTGCCAGCAGCCCGCTTTATACAGCGGGGGGGAACCAAGAGACCCAGTACTTC. It translates to CASSPLYTAGGNQETQYF.

The chain is built from TRBV7-3 and TRBJ2-2, with 9 bases lining up with TRBD1. Germline trimming cut 6 bases from V and 5 bases from J; bases unmatched to any gene: 7. This CDR3 has 15 amino acids. CDR1 SGHTA and CDR2 FQGTGA come from the germline V gene. CDR3 region: CASRPTGGATGELFF. For the CDR3, the DNA is TGTGCCAGCAGGCCTACAGGGGGCGCGACCGGGGAGCTGTTTTTT. The complete variable domain, with remaining parts taken from reference TRBV7-3 and TRBJ2-2, reads GAGVSQTPSNKVTEKGKYVELRCDPISGHTALYWYRQSLGQGPEFLIYFQGTGAADDSGLPNDRFFAVRPEGSVSTLKIQRTERGDSAVYLCASRPTGGATGELFFGEGSRLTVL.

This clonotype was picked up one time. This sequence joins TRBV6-2 or TRBV6-3 and TRBJ2-1; a weak D match, TRBD2 (6 bases). Germline loops: CDR1 MNHEY, CDR2 SVGEGT. V lost 6 bases and J 8 bases, leaving 11 bases between the germline ends. The CDR3 covers 12 residues. The CDR3 nucleotides are TGTGCCAGCAGGAAGGACTATTATGAGCAGTTCTTC. It yields the protein CASRKDYYEQFF.

V usage is TRBV7-2 and J usage is TRBJ2-4; 9 nucleotides align to TRBD2. The V gene end was trimmed by 1 base and the J gene end by 2 bases; junction bases not matched to a gene: 9. Per the germline V gene, CDR1 is SGHTA and CDR2 is FQGNSA. CDR3 length equals 18 residues. Here the CDR3 reads CASSLELAGWGSKNIQYF. DNA of the CDR3: TGTGCCAGCAGCTTAGAGCTAGCGGGGTGGGGGTCCAAAAACATTCAGTACTTC.

This clonotype showed up just a few times. The CDR3 protein is CASSSTPGDSPLHF. CDR3 nucleotides: TGTGCCAGCAGTTCCACGCCAGGGGATTCACCCCTCCACTTT. This rearrangement joins TRBV6-5 to TRBJ1-6, with D perhaps matching TRBD1 (6 bases). Germline values: CDR1 MNHEY, CDR2 SVGAGI. V lost 4 bases to trimming and J lost 8 bases, with 12 bases between them. The CDR3 consists of 14 residues.

The V and J genes are TRBV28 and TRBJ2-7; 13 bases align to TRBD2. J was trimmed by 1 base and V by 11 bases; bases with no gene match: 8. This CDR3 spans 15 amino acids. Germline V gene lookup returns CDR1 MDHEN and CDR2 SYDVKM. CDR3 DNA sequence: TGTGCCGGCCAACTAGCGGGGGGGCTTTCCTACGAGCAGTACTTC. Translated: CAGQLAGGLSYEQYF.

This chain joins TRBV7-2 and TRBJ2-2; D could derive from TRBD1 or TRBD2 (6 bases each). This CDR3 contains 15 residues. The germline CDR1 and CDR2 sequences are SGHTA and FQGNSA. The V gene lost 2 bases and the J gene lost 5 bases, with 12 bases spanning the gap. The CDR3: CASSLFGGRTGELFF. In DNA form, the CDR3 reads TGTGCCAGCAGCTTATTTGGGGGGCGGACCGGGGAGCTGTTTTTT.

The chain combines TRBV29-1 with TRBJ2-1, with 7 positions matching TRBD1. The CDR3 runs to 14 residues. The V gene end was trimmed by 6 bases and the J gene end by 3 bases; junction bases not matched to a gene: 8. Germline CDR1 and CDR2: SQVTM and ANQGSEA. CDR3 in amino acids: CSVLPGQNYNEQFF. DNA of the CDR3: TGCAGCGTATTACCGGGACAGAACTACAATGAGCAGTTCTTC.

J is TRBJ2-1 and V is TRBV5-8; 9 positions agree with TRBD2. The germline V gene encodes CDR1 SGHTS and CDR2 YDEGEE. The V and J ends lost 3 bases and 3 bases, in that order; junction bases with no gene match: 7. This CDR3 comprises 16 residues. CDR3 sequence (DNA): TGTGCCAGCAGCTGGGGGCGGGGGGGAAGCTACAATGAGCAGTTCTTC. Its translation is CASSWGRGGSYNEQFF.

The chain recombines TRBV7-3 with TRBJ2-6; D uncertain. The CDR3 is made up of 15 amino acids. Deletions cut 5 bases from V and 5 bases from J, with 13 bases between. Per germline, CDR1 SGHTA and CDR2 FQGTGA. The CDR3 is CASSPDGLWANVLTF. The CDR3 DNA reads as TGTGCCAGCAGCCCCGACGGGTTATGGGCCAACGTCCTGACTTTC.

The chain is built from TRBV7-3 and TRBJ2-3; TRBD2 agrees at 11 bases. Per the germline V gene, CDR1 is SGHTA and CDR2 is FQGTGA. The CDR3 loop spans 15 amino acids. V lost 2 bases and J lost 8; bases outside the gene matches: 6. The CDR3 coding sequence is TGTGCCAGCAGCTTATCTAGCGGGGGGTTACCTACGCAGTATTTT. Protein sequence: CASSLSSGGLPTQYF.

V usage is TRBV6-5 and J usage is TRBJ2-7; 9 nucleotides agree with TRBD2. The V segment lost 0 bases and the J segment 0 bases; nucleotides outside the gene matches: 6. The CDR3 spans 17 residues. The germline gives CDR1 MNHEY, CDR2 SVGAGI. This CDR3 is CASSYSLAGSSSYEQYF. The CDR3 DNA is TGTGCCAGCAGTTACTCGCTAGCGGGGAGTAGCTCCTACGAGCAGTACTTC.

The chain combines TRBV4-1 with TRBJ2-7; no clear D. V was cut by 3 bases and J by 2 bases, with 8 bases left in between. The germline CDR1 and CDR2 sequences are MGHRA and YSYEKL. The CDR3 contains 13 residues. CDR3 protein: CASSQSGTYEQYF. The DNA of the CDR3 is TGCGCCAGCAGCCAGTCAGGTACCTACGAGCAGTACTTC.